This entry lists 32 T cell receptor beta chains sequenced from one sample in a study of shared clonotypes between healthy human individuals. The assay was immunoSEQ multiplex PCR, and TCRdb's table has in-frame clones only and misses some. The data hold 2.5 million or so clones, with about 92% observed a single time. The sample comprised naive CD4+ T cells sorted from blood. Subset here: CD45RA+ positively selected. These receptors were taken from a man between 18 and 35 years old in good health.

This chain uses TRBV6-6 with TRBJ2-7; 8 nucleotides align to TRBD2. The V segment lost 3 bases and the J segment 2 bases; nucleotides outside the gene matches: 6. Germline CDR1 reads MNHNY; CDR2 reads SVGAGI (reference sequence). This CDR3 is built from 15 residues. CDR3 loop: CASSYGSGAAYEQYF. DNA of the CDR3: TGTGCCAGCAGTTATGGTAGCGGGGCTGCCTACGAGCAGTACTTC.

The V gene is TRBV19, the J gene TRBJ2-1; D call uncertain. The CDR3 runs 14 residues. V lost 9 bases and J 3 bases, leaving 15 bases between the germline ends. CDR1 is LNHDA, CDR2 SQIVND, per germline (reference sequence). The CDR3 is CASSGRTLYNEQFF. In DNA, the CDR3 is TGTGCCAGCTCTGGGCGAACCCTCTACAATGAGCAGTTCTTC.

This clone was seen once. The V call is TRBV29-1, the J call TRBJ2-7; 8 bases fit TRBD2. The CDR3 contains 13 residues. V trimming: 6 bases; J trimming: 5 bases; junction bases outside the gene matches: 9. CDR1 is SQVTM and CDR2 is ANQGSEA in the germline V gene. This chain's CDR3 is CSVARGGLNEQYF. The DNA of the CDR3 is TGCAGCGTGGCCCGGGGGGGGCTGAACGAGCAGTACTTC.

This clone has just one count. The J gene is TRBJ2-5, the V gene TRBV10-2, with a weak D call TRBD2 (6 bases). V lost 3 bases to trimming and J lost 2 bases, with 10 bases between them. The CDR3 extends over 14 amino acids. Germline-derived CDR1 and CDR2 are WSHSY and SAAADI. CDR3 loop: CASSETSQQETQYF. CDR3 bases: TGCGCCAGCAGTGAAACTAGCCAACAAGAGACCCAGTACTTC.

The CDR3 is CASSVDRAKAAFF. The CDR3 DNA reads TGCGCCAGCAGCGTGGACAGGGCGAAGGCTGCTTTCTTT. The chain employs TRBV5-1 and TRBJ1-1; 8 bases are a match to TRBD1. The germline V gene has CDR1 SGHRS and CDR2 YFSETQ. The V segment lost 4 bases and the J segment 11 bases; nucleotides outside the gene matches: 10. CDR3 length: 13 amino acids.

The chain combines TRBV27 with TRBJ1-5; 8 nucleotides agree with TRBD1. V lost 6 bases, J lost 6 bases, and 7 bases stayed unmatched. The CDR3 contains 14 residues. CDR1 and CDR2 from the germline V gene are MNHEY and SMNVEV (reference sequence). CDR3 region: CASRLQGVGQPQHF. For the CDR3, the DNA is TGTGCCAGCAGACTACAGGGGGTTGGTCAGCCCCAGCATTTT.

The chain carries TRBV28 and TRBJ1-6; D possibly corresponds to TRBD1 (5 bases). V gave up 8 bases and J gave up 10 bases, with 9 bases separating them. Germline V gives CDR1 MDHEN, CDR2 SYDVKM. The CDR3 is made up of 11 amino acids. The chain's CDR3 is CASLGVSPLHF. The CDR3 DNA follows: TGTGCCAGCTTAGGGGTATCACCCCTCCACTTT.

V usage is TRBV10-3 and J usage is TRBJ2-7; D is unclear. The CDR3 is made up of 13 amino acids. The germline V and J ends were trimmed by 4 bases and 6 bases, with 13 bases remaining between them. The V gene's germline CDR1 is ENHRY and CDR2 SYGVKD. Here the CDR3 reads CAISGDAPTEQYF. As DNA, the CDR3 is TGTGCCATCAGTGGGGATGCCCCTACCGAGCAGTACTTC.

Only one count was recorded for this clone. V usage is TRBV28 and J usage is TRBJ1-4; unclear D gene. Trimming left V 6 bases short and J 0 bases short, with 8 bases between. CDR3 length: 14 amino acids. The germline gives CDR1 MDHEN, CDR2 SYDVKM. The CDR3 protein is CASSPFATNEKLFF. DNA for the CDR3: TGTGCCAGCAGCCCGTTCGCAACTAATGAAAAACTGTTTTTT.

This clone was detected only once. V gene TRBV5-1 combines with J gene TRBJ2-1; no clear D. This CDR3 spans 15 amino acids. The germline V gene encodes CDR1 SGHRS and CDR2 YFSETQ. V was shortened by 0 bases and J by 2 bases, with 9 bases between the two germline ends. The CDR3 region has the DNA TGCGCCAGCAGCTTGGACTCCCCCACCTACAATGAGCAGTTCTTC. Its translation: CASSLDSPTYNEQFF.

Concerning this clone: This sample also contains other DNA sequences that code for the same CDR3. The V gene is TRBV11-3, the J gene TRBJ2-3, with 13 bases matching TRBD2. CDR3 length: 15 residues. V lost 5 bases and J lost 3; bases outside the gene matches: 2. The germline V gene encodes CDR1 SGHNT and CDR2 YENEEA. This chain's CDR3 is CASSRGLAGTDTQYF. The CDR3 DNA reads TGTGCCAGCAGCCGGGGACTAGCGGGAACAGATACGCAGTATTTT. The full variable domain, with the rest looked up from reference TRBV11-3 and TRBJ2-3, is EAGVVQSPRYKIIEKKQPVAFWCNPISGHNTLYWYLQNLGQGPELLIRYENEEAVDDSQLPKDRFSAERLKGVDSTLKIQPAELGDSAVYLCASSRGLAGTDTQYFGPGTRLTVL.

This sequence joins TRBV7-2 and TRBJ1-2; maybe TRBD1 (5 bases). The V gene's germline CDR1 is SGHTA and CDR2 FQGNSA. CDR3 size: 18 residues. Trimming left V 1 base short and J 2 bases short, with 20 bases between. The CDR3 coding sequence is TGTGCCAGCAGCTTAGAGAGGGGTTCGTACTCGGGAAACTATGGCTACACCTTC. Translated: CASSLERGSYSGNYGYTF.

The chain joins TRBV30 to TRBJ2-4, with no clear D. Looked up from germline, CDR1 is GTSNPN and CDR2 is SVGIG (reference sequence). There are 11 residues in the CDR3. V was cut by 3 bases and J by 5 bases, with 5 bases left in between. The CDR3 region is CAWRQENIQYF. Written as DNA, the CDR3 is TGTGCCTGGAGGCAGGAAAACATTCAGTACTTC.

The V call is TRBV30, the J call TRBJ1-5; TRBD1 is a possible D gene (6 bases). In germline, CDR1 is GTSNPN, CDR2 SVGIG (reference sequence). The CDR3 length is 15 residues. Trimming cost V 0 bases and J 2 bases, with 11 bases left between them. The CDR3 bases are TGTGCCTGGAGTGTAAGGGGGAAGGGCAATCAGCCCCAGCATTTT. Translated: CAWSVRGKGNQPQHF.

The genes are TRBV6-4 and TRBJ1-1, with D uncertain. Trimming removed 4 bases from V and 5 bases from J, with 14 bases in between. This CDR3 spans 14 amino acids. The germline V gene has CDR1 MRHNA and CDR2 SNTAGT. The CDR3, as DNA: TGTGCCAGCAGTGCCCATCATGATTTAACTGAAGCTTTCTTT. This gives the protein CASSAHHDLTEAFF.

The count of this clone is one. The chain is built from TRBV7-2 and TRBJ2-5; no definite D call. The germline V gene encodes CDR1 SGHTA and CDR2 FQGNSA. Trimming took off 2 bases at V and 0 bases at J, with 4 bases between the two ends. CDR3 length equals 13 residues. This CDR3 is CASSLLYQETQYF. The CDR3 DNA reads as TGTGCCAGCAGCTTATTGTACCAAGAGACCCAGTACTTC.

This clone came up once. The rearrangement uses TRBV29-1 and TRBJ2-5; no clear D gene. The CDR3 spans 12 residues. V lost 4 bases to trimming and J lost 11 bases, with 17 bases between them. The germline CDR1 and CDR2 sequences are SQVTM and ANQGSEA. CDR3: CSVAEVQGVQYF. CDR3 sequence (DNA): TGCAGCGTTGCTGAGGTCCAAGGTGTGCAGTACTTC. The full variable domain, in which reference TRBV29-1 and TRBJ2-5 provide the parts outside the CDR3, is SAVISQKPSRDICQRGTSLTIQCQVDSQVTMMFWYRQQPGQSLTLIATANQGSEATYESGFVIDKFPISRPNLTFSTLTVSNMSPEDSSIYLCSVAEVQGVQYFGPGTRLLVL.

V gene TRBV10-3 combines with J gene TRBJ1-2, with D unresolved. The CDR3 extends over 11 amino acids. The V gene lost 0 bases and the J gene lost 11 bases, with 7 bases spanning the gap. From germline, CDR1 is ENHRY and CDR2 SYGVKD. The CDR3, as DNA: TGTGCCATCAGTGAGTCGACTGGATACACCTTC. Protein product: CAISESTGYTF.

J is TRBJ2-5 and V is TRBV2; 7 bases agree with TRBD2. This CDR3 is built from 15 residues. V was pared by 5 bases and J by 4 bases, with 10 bases of the junction left unmatched. CDR1 is SNHLY and CDR2 is FYNNEI in the germline V gene. The CDR3 nucleotides are TGTGCCAGCAGTAACCGGGACGGGAGGCGAGAGACCCAGTACTTC. Protein product: CASSNRDGRRETQYF.

This clone was seen more than once but under ten times. V usage is TRBV19 and J usage is TRBJ2-6; D is perhaps TRBD1 (5 bases). Germline values: CDR1 LNHDA, CDR2 SQIVND (reference sequence). The CDR3 spans 13 residues. With 5 bases removed from V and 7 bases from J, the gap between germline ends came to 9 bases. CDR3 residues: CASSPGQANVLTF. The CDR3 nucleotides read TGTGCCAGTAGTCCCGGACAAGCCAACGTCCTGACTTTC.

The sample holds one count of this clone. This chain links TRBV6-5 with TRBJ2-7; 7 bases are a match to TRBD1. This CDR3 is built from 13 residues. J lost 7 bases, V lost 4 bases, and 7 bases had no gene match. Germline assignment: CDR1 MNHEY and CDR2 SVGAGI. This CDR3 is CASSSRTGLEQYF. The CDR3 DNA reads TGTGCCAGCAGTTCCCGGACAGGTCTGGAGCAGTACTTC.

The chain employs TRBV7-2 and TRBJ2-1; 9 positions match TRBD2. The CDR3 runs to 15 residues. Trimming cost V 2 bases and J 8 bases; bases outside gene matches: 7. CDR1 and CDR2 from the germline V gene are SGHTA and FQGNSA. DNA of the CDR3: TGTGCCAGCAGCTTACGGCTAGCGGGGCGTGATGAGCAGTTCTTC. Translated: CASSLRLAGRDEQFF.

The gene calls are TRBV28 and TRBJ2-1, with D perhaps matching TRBD1 or TRBD2 (5 bases each). CDR1 MDHEN and CDR2 SYDVKM come from the germline V gene. The germline V and J ends were trimmed by 1 base and 1 base, with 11 bases remaining between them. The CDR3 runs 16 residues. Written as DNA, the CDR3 is TGTGCCAGCAGTTTATTCGGGGCAGGGTCCTACAATGAGCAGTTCTTC. It specifies CASSLFGAGSYNEQFF.

The chain uses TRBV6-5 and TRBJ2-1, with 8 bases matching TRBD2. Looked up from germline, CDR1 is MNHEY and CDR2 is SVGAGI. CDR3 length: 14 amino acids. V lost 6 bases to trimming and J lost 3 bases; unmatched junction nucleotides: 4. The CDR3 DNA sequence: TGTGCCAGCAGCGAGCGGGGGTTCTACAATGAGCAGTTCTTC. Residues: CASSERGFYNEQFF.

V gene TRBV5-4 combines with J gene TRBJ2-2, with 8 bases lining up with TRBD1. Germline CDR1 and CDR2: SGHNT and YYREEE (reference sequence). The ends lost 1 base at V and 7 bases at J; junction bases unmatched: 6. The CDR3 length is 15 residues. The CDR3 protein is CASSLMQGAGGELFF. The CDR3 DNA reads TGTGCCAGCAGCTTGATGCAGGGGGCTGGCGGGGAGCTGTTTTTT.

The chain employs TRBV6-1 and TRBJ2-7; 9 nucleotides line up with TRBD1. The CDR3 sequence is 14 residues long. Germline loops: CDR1 MNHNS, CDR2 SASEGT. The V and J ends lost 5 bases and 5 bases, in that order; junction bases with no gene match: 7. CDR3 sequence reads: CASSTPGQGDEQYF. CDR3 in DNA: TGTGCCAGCAGTACACCGGGACAGGGAGACGAGCAGTACTTC.

CDR3 region: CASSLGLAGVREQFF. The CDR3 nucleotides read TGCGCCAGCAGCTTAGGGCTAGCGGGAGTGAGGGAGCAGTTCTTC. The chain is built from TRBV5-1 and TRBJ2-1, with 10 bases fitting TRBD2. The CDR3 totals 15 residues. Germline V gene sequence: CDR1 SGHRS, CDR2 YFSETQ. V shed 2 bases and J 10 bases; nucleotides not matched to a gene: 9.

The gene calls are TRBV11-2 and TRBJ2-3; D remains unclear. CDR1 SGHAT and CDR2 FQNNGV come from the germline V gene. V lost 5 bases to trimming and J lost 3 bases, with 18 bases between them. CDR3 length: 16 residues. CDR3 protein: CASSNLKGVRTDTQYF. The CDR3 bases are TGTGCCAGCAGCAACTTGAAGGGTGTGCGGACAGATACGCAGTATTTT. Full variable domain (remainder filled in from reference TRBV11-2 and TRBJ2-3): EAGVAQSPRYKIIEKRQSVAFWCNPISGHATLYWYQQILGQGPKLLIQFQNNGVVDDSQLPKDRFSAERLKGVDSTLKIQPAKLEDSAVYLCASSNLKGVRTDTQYFGPGTRLTVL.

The CDR3 protein is CASTTQGGTYEQYF. CDR3 sequence (DNA): TGCGCCAGCACCACCCAGGGGGGGACCTACGAGCAGTACTTC. The chain carries TRBV5-1 and TRBJ2-7; D may correspond to TRBD1 or TRBD2 (7 bases each). The germline V gene has CDR1 SGHRS and CDR2 YFSETQ. CDR3 length equals 14 residues. The V and J ends lost 6 bases and 2 bases respectively, with 15 bases between them.

The DNA of the CDR3 is TGTGCCAGCAATCCTTCCGGCGGGGGGGCGGAGACCCAGTACTTC. This sequence encodes CASNPSGGGAETQYF. The chain has TRBV28 and TRBJ2-5; 9 positions agree with TRBD2. Germline V lookup: CDR1 MDHEN, CDR2 SYDVKM. The length of the CDR3 is 15 residues. The junction had 11 bases not matched to a gene; V was cut back by 7 bases and J by 5 bases.

The CDR3 here is CASSPRGPNEKLFF. CDR3 bases: TGTGCCAGCAGCCCCAGGGGTCCCAATGAAAAACTGTTTTTT. The V and J genes are TRBV6-1 and TRBJ1-4, with D perhaps matching TRBD1 (6 bases). From germline, CDR1 is MNHNS and CDR2 SASEGT. This CDR3 spans 14 amino acids. V dropped 6 bases and J dropped 5 bases, with 13 bases sitting between them.

The chain carries TRBV5-1 and TRBJ2-1, with D possibly being TRBD2 (6 bases). Trimming took 3 bases from V and 0 from J, leaving 13 bases between them. The CDR3 contains 16 residues. Germline CDR1 is SGHRS and CDR2 is YFSETQ. CDR3 DNA: TGCGCCAGCAGCTGGGACTTATCGAGCTCCTACAATGAGCAGTTCTTC. This codes for CASSWDLSSSYNEQFF.